These 10 T cell receptor beta chains were all obtained from the same sample, sequenced in a study of ipilimumab plus nivolumab after autologous stem cell transplantation. Assay used: immunoSEQ multiplex PCR; TCRdb lists only in-frame clones, some missing. Seen here are 17,000 or so clones, 70% to 85% observed once, and the top ten hold 35% to 45%. This sample comprised PBMCs, obtained in a trial of ipilimumab plus nivolumab as post-transplant consolidation. These receptors were taken from a male donor with diffuse large B-cell lymphoma.

CDR3 nucleotide sequence: TGTGCCAGCAGTTCGAACAGGGGAGGCGATGAGCAGTTCTTC. Its translation is CASSSNRGGDEQFF. The chain joins TRBV6-1 to TRBJ2-1; tentatively, D is TRBD1 (7 bases). Germline-derived CDR1 and CDR2 are MNHNS and SASEGT. The CDR3 consists of 14 residues. V shed 5 bases and J shed 8 bases, with 16 bases lying between them.

The V gene is TRBV10-3, the J gene TRBJ2-7; 8 nucleotides align to TRBD2. V dropped 3 bases and J dropped 1; count of bases not matched to a gene: 2. This CDR3 contains 14 residues. The germline V gene has CDR1 ENHRY and CDR2 SYGVKD. The CDR3 DNA reads TGTGCCATCAGTGACGGGAGGGCGTCCTACGAGCAGTACTTC. This translates into CAISDGRASYEQYF.

About this clone: Sequence at one end of the junction differs from germline and may be a read error. V and J are TRBV7-7 and TRBJ2-3, with D possibly matching TRBD2 (6 bases). Germline V gene sequence: CDR1 SSHAT, CDR2 FNYEAQ (reference sequence). The CDR3 totals 15 residues. The DNA of the CDR3 is TGTGCTAGCAGCTTAGGGTTAGCGGCCACAGATACGCAGTATTTT. This sequence encodes CASSLGLAATDTQYF.

The chain links TRBV23-1 to TRBJ1-2, with D unclear. TRBV23-1 is assigned to the ORF class and has an uncertain function. This CDR3 contains 13 residues. V was shortened by 2 bases and J by 7 bases, with 11 bases between the two germline ends. The CDR3 spells CASSQIRGSGYTF. The CDR3 DNA is TGCGCCAGCAGTCAAATCCGGGGATCTGGCTACACCTTC.

This chain links TRBV11-1 with TRBJ1-1; tentatively, D is TRBD1 (6 bases). Trimming took 5 bases from V and 1 from J, leaving 17 bases between them. CDR1 is SGHAT, CDR2 FQDESV, per germline (reference sequence). The CDR3 length is 16 residues. In DNA form, the CDR3 reads TGTGCCAGCAGCCCTATTACAGGGACTACGAACACTGAAGCTTTCTTT. This codes for CASSPITGTTNTEAFF.

The chain links TRBV29-1 to TRBJ1-2; D gene ambiguous. Germline V CDR1 and CDR2: SQVTM, ANQGSEA. The CDR3 consists of 14 residues. The ends were cut back, 6 bases at V and 8 bases at J, with 22 bases in the middle. The CDR3 nucleotides read TGCAGCGTGGTTTTATTGTACGGCCAAGAGGGCTACACCTTC. Amino acid sequence: CSVVLLYGQEGYTF.

The CDR3 coding sequence is TGTGCCACCAGCAGAGTAGTGGGACTAGACACGTTCTTC. This gives the protein CATSRVVGLDTFF. The genes are TRBV15 and TRBJ2-1; TRBD2 matches at 8 bases. The ends lost 1 base at V and 15 bases at J; junction bases unmatched: 8. CDR1 is LNHNV and CDR2 is YYDKDF in the germline V gene (reference sequence). CDR3 length: 13 amino acids.

J is TRBJ1-5 and V is TRBV10-2; D is perhaps TRBD1 (5 bases). Deletions cut 2 bases from V and 2 bases from J, with 7 bases between. The CDR3 loop spans 14 amino acids. Germline-derived CDR1 and CDR2 are WSHSY and SAAADI. CDR3 loop: CASSEGGGNQPQHF. DNA for the CDR3: TGCGCCAGCAGTGAGGGGGGGGGCAATCAGCCCCAGCATTTT.

This clone was found once. The J gene is TRBJ1-5, the V gene TRBV21-1; TRBD1, the D gene given by the table, was not confirmed from the DNA. TRBV21-1 is noted as a pseudogene. The CDR3 consists of 17 residues. The CDR3 nucleotides read TGTGCCAGCACCGTGGGACAGGATGAGGTAGGCAATCAGCCCCAGCATTTT. Translating gives CASTVGQDEVGNQPQHF.

The V call is TRBV19, the J call TRBJ2-1; 8 nucleotides line up with TRBD1. Looked up from germline, CDR1 is LNHDA and CDR2 is SQIVND (reference sequence). The CDR3 length is 14 residues. The J segment lost 4 bases and the V segment lost 3 bases, leaving 2 bases of the junction unmatched. CDR3 bases: TGTGCCAGTAGTATGGGGACAGGTTACAATGAGCAGTTCTTC. Translating it yields CASSMGTGYNEQFF.